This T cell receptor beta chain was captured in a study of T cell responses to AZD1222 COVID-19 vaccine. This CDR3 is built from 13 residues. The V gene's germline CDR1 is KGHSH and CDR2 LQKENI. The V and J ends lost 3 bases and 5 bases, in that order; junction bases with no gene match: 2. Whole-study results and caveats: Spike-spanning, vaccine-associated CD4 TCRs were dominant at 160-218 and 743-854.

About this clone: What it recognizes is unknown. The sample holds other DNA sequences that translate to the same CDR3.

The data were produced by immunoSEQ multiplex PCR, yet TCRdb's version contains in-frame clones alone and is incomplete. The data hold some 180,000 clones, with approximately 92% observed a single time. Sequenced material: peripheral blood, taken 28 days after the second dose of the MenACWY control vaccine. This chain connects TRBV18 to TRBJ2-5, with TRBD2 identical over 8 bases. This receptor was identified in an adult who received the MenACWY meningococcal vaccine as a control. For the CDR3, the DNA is TGTGCCAGCTCACCCCGGGGGGGTGAGACCCAGTACTTC. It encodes CASSPRGGETQYF.